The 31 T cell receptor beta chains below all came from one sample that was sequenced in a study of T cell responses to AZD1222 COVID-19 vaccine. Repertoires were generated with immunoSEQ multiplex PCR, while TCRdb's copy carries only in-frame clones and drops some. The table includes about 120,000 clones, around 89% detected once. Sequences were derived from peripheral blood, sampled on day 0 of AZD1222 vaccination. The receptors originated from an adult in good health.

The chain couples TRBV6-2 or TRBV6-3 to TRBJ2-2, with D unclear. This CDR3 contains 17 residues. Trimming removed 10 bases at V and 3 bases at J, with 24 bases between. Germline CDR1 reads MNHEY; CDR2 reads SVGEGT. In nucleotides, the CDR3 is TGTGCCACCAACCCTCCAGAGATCACTGGGGACACCGGGGAGCTGTTTTTT. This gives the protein CATNPPEITGDTGELFF.

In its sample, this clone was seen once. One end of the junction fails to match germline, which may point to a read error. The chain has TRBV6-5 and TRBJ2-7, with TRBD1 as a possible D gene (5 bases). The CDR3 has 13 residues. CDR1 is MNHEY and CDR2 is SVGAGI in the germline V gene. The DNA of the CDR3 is TGTGCCAGCAGTTACCCAGGGCGAAACGAGCAGTGCTTC. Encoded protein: CASSYPGRNEQCF.

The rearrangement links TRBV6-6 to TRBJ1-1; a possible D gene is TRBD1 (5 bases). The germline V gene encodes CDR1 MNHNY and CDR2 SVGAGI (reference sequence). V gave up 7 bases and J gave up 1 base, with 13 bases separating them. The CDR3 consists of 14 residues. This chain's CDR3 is CASIGAGANTEAFF. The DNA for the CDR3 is TGTGCCAGCATAGGGGCAGGAGCGAACACTGAAGCTTTCTTT.

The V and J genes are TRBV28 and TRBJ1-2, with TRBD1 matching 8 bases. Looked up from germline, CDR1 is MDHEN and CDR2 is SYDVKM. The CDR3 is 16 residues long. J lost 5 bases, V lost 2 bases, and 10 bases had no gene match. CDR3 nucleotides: TGTGCCAGCAGTTTACCCGACAGGGGCGGTCGGTATGGCTACACCTTC. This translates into CASSLPDRGGRYGYTF.

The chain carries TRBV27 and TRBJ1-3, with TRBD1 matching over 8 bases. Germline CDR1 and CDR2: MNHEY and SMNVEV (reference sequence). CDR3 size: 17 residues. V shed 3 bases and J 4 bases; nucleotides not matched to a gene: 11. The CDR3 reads CASSLGVGQGAGNTIYF. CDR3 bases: TGTGCCAGCAGTTTGGGTGTCGGACAGGGCGCCGGAAACACCATATATTTT.

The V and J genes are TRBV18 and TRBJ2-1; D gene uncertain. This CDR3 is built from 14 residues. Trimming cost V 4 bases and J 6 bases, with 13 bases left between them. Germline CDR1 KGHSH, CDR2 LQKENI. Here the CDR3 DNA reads TGTGCCAGCTCACTAACGAGGACGGTCAATGAGCAGTTCTTC. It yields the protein CASSLTRTVNEQFF.

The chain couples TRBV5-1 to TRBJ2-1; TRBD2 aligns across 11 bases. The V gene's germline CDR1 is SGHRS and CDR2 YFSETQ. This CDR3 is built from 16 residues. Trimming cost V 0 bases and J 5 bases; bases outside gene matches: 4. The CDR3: CASSLEGLADDNEQFF. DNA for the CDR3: TGCGCCAGCAGCTTGGAGGGACTAGCGGATGACAATGAGCAGTTCTTC.

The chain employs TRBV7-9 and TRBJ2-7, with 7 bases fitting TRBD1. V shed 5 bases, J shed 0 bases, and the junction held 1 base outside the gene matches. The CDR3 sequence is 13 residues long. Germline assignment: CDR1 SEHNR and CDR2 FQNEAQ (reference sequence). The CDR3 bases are TGTGCCAGCAGCCGGGACAGCTCCTACGAGCAGTACTTC. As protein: CASSRDSSYEQYF. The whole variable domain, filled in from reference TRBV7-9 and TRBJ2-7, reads DTGVSQNPRHKITKRGQNVTFRCDPISEHNRLYWYRQTLGQGPEFLTYFQNEAQLEKSRLLSDRFSAERPKGSFSTLEIQRTEQGDSAMYLCASSRDSSYEQYFGPGTRLTVT.

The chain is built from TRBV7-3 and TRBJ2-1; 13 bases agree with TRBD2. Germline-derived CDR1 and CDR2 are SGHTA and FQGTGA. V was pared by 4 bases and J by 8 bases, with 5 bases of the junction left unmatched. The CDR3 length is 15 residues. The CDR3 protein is CASSSRTSGSHEQFF. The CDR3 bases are TGTGCCAGCAGCTCCCGGACTAGCGGGAGCCATGAGCAGTTCTTC.

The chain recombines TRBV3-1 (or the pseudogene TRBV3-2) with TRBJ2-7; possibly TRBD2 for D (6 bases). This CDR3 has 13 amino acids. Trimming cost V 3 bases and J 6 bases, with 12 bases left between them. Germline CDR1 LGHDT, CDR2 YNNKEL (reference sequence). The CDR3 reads CASSQVGSSEQYF. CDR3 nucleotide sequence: TGTGCCAGCAGCCAGGTCGGGAGCTCCGAGCAGTACTTC.

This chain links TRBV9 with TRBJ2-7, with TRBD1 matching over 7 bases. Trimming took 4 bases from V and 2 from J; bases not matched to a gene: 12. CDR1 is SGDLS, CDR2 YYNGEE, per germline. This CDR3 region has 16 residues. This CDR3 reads CASSPTPTQGAYEQYF. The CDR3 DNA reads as TGTGCCAGCAGCCCGACCCCGACTCAGGGGGCCTACGAGCAGTACTTC.

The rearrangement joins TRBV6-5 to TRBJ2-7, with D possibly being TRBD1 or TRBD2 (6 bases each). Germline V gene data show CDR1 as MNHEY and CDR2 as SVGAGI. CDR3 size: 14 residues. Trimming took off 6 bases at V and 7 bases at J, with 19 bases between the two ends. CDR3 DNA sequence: TGTGCCAGCAGCAAAAGGGGGGTGCCTAGGGAGCAGTACTTC. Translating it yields CASSKRGVPREQYF.

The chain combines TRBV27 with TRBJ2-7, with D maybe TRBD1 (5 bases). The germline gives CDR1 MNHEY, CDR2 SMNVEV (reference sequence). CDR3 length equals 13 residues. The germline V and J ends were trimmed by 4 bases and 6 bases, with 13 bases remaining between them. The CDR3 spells CASSWGRVSEQYF. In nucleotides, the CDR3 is TGTGCCAGCAGTTGGGGCAGGGTGAGCGAGCAGTACTTC.

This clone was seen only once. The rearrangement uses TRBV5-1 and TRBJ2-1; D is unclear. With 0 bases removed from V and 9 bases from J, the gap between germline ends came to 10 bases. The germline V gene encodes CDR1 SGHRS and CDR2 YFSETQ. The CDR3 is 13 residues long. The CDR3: CASSLARDGEQFF. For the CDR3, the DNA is TGCGCCAGCAGCTTGGCCCGTGACGGTGAGCAGTTCTTC.

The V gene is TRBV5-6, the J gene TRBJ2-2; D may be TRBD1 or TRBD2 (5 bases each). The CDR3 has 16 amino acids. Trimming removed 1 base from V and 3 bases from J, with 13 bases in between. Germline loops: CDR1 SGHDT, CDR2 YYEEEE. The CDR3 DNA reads TGTGCCAGCAGCTTGTTGCGAGTGGGGGACACCGGGGAGCTGTTTTTT. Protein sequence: CASSLLRVGDTGELFF.

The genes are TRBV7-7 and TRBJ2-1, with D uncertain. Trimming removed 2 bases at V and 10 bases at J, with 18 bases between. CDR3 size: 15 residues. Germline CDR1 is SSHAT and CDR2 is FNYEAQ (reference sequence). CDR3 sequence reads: CASSLSRTPISEQFF. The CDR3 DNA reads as TGTGCCAGCAGCTTAAGTAGAACCCCAATTTCAGAGCAGTTCTTC. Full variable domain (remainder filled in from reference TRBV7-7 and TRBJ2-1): GAGVSQSPRYKVTKRGQDVTLRCDPISSHATLYWYQQALGQGPEFLTYFNYEAQPDKSGLPSDRFSAERPEGSISTLTIQRTEQRDSAMYRCASSLSRTPISEQFFGPGTRLTVL.

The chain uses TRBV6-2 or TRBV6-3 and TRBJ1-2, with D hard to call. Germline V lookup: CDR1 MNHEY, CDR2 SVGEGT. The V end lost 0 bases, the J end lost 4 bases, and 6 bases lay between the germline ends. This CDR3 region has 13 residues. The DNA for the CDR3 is TGTGCCAGCAGTTACTCAGGGATCTATGGCTACACCTTC. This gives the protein CASSYSGIYGYTF.

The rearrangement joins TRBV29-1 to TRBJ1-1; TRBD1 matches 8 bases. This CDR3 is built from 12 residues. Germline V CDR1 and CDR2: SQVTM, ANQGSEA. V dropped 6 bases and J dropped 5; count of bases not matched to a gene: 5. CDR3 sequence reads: CSVTGVGTEAFF. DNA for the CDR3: TGCAGCGTGACAGGGGTCGGGACTGAAGCTTTCTTT.

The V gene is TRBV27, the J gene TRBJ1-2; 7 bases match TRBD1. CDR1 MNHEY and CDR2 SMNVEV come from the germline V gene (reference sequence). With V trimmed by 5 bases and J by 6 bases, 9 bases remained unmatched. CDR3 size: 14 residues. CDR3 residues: CASSTPGQSHGYTF. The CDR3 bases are TGTGCCAGCAGTACACCGGGACAGAGTCATGGCTACACCTTC.

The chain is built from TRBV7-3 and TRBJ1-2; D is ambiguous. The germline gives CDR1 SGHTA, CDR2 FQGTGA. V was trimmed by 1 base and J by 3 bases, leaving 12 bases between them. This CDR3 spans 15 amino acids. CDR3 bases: TGTGCCAGCAGCTTAATGCCAGGAGAAGACTATGGCTACACCTTC. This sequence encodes CASSLMPGEDYGYTF.

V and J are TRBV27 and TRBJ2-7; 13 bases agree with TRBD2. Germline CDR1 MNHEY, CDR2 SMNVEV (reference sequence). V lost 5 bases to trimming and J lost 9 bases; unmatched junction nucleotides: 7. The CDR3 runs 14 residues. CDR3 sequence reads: CASSQGTSGTRQYF. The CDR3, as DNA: TGTGCCAGCAGTCAAGGGACTAGCGGGACGAGGCAGTACTTC.

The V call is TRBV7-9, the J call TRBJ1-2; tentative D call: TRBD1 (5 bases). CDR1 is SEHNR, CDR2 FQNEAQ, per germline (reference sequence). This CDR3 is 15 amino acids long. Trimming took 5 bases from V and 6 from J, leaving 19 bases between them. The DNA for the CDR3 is TGTGCCAGCAGCCCCGCCGGGGCGGACCCTAATGGCTACACCTTC. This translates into CASSPAGADPNGYTF. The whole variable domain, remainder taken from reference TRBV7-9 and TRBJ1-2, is DTGVSQNPRHKITKRGQNVTFRCDPISEHNRLYWYRQTLGQGPEFLTYFQNEAQLEKSRLLSDRFSAERPKGSFSTLEIQRTEQGDSAMYLCASSPAGADPNGYTFGSGTRLTVV.

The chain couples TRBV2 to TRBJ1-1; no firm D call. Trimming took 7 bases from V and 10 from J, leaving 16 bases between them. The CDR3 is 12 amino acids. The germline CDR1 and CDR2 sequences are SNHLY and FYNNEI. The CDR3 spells CASIRLSTGAFF. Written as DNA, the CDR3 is TGTGCCAGCATAAGACTGTCGACCGGAGCTTTCTTT.

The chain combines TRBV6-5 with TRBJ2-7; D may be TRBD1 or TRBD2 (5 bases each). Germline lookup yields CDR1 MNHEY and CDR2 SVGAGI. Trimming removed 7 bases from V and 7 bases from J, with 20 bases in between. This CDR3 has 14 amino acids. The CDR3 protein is CASIGSLGTGEQYF. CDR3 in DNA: TGTGCCAGCATAGGATCCCTAGGGACCGGTGAGCAGTACTTC.

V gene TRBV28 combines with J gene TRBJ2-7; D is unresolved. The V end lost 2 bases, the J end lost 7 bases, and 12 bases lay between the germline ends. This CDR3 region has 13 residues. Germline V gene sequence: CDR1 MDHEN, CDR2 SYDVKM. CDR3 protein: CASSLKGLWEQYF. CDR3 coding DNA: TGTGCCAGCAGTTTAAAAGGTCTCTGGGAGCAGTACTTC.

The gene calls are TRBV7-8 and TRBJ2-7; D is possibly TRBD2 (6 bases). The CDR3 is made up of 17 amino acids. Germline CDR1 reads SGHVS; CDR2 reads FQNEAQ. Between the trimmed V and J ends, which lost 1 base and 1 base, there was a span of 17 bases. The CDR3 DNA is TGTGCCAGCAGCTTAGGAGGGTTAACGGGAGTATCCTACGAGCAGTACTTC. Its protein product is CASSLGGLTGVSYEQYF.

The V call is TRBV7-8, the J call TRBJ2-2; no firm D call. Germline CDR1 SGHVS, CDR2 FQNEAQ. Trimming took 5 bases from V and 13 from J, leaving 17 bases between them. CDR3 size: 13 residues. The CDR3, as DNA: TGTGCCAGCAGCCCCGAACCCAAGATCGGGCTGTTTTTT. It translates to CASSPEPKIGLFF.

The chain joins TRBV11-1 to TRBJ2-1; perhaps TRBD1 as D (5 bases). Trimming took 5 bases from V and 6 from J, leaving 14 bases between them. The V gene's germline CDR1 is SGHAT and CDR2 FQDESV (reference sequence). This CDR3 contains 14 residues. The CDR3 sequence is CASSPRQPGNEQFF. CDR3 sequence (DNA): TGTGCCAGCAGCCCCCGACAGCCGGGCAATGAGCAGTTCTTC.

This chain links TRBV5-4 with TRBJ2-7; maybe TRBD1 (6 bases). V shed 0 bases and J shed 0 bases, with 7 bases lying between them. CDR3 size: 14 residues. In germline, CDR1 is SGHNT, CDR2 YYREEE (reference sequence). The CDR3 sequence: CASSLGGPSYEQYF. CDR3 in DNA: TGTGCCAGCAGCTTGGGGGGGCCCTCCTACGAGCAGTACTTC.

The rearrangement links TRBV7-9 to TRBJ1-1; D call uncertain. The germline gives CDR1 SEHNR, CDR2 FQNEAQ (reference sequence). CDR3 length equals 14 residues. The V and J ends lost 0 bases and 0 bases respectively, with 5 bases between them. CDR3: CASSLARVNTEAFF. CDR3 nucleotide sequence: TGTGCCAGCAGCTTAGCGAGGGTGAACACTGAAGCTTTCTTT.

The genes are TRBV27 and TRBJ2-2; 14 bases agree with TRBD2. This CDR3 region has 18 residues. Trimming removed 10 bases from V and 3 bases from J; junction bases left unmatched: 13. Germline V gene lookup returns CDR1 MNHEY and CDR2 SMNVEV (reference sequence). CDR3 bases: TGTGCCACCAACCCCGGGACTAGCGGGGGCCGAGACACCGGGGAGCTGTTTTTT. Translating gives CATNPGTSGGRDTGELFF.